This T cell receptor (beta chain) is from a study of control samples from healthy donors and cancer patients. V dropped 5 bases and J dropped 8 bases, with 15 bases sitting between them. Germline V lookup: CDR1 GTSNPN, CDR2 SVGIG (reference sequence). CDR3 length equals 12 residues. The assay was immunoSEQ multiplex PCR, and TCRdb's table has in-frame clones only and misses some. The table has 100,000 to 150,000 clones, under 95% seen once; the top ten hold roughly 8.8%. Sequenced sample: blood. The sequence was obtained from a man aged 18 to 30 in good health. The V and J genes are TRBV30 and TRBJ1-2; D call uncertain. CDR3 in amino acids: CAWEYGGRGYTF. The CDR3 coding sequence is TGTGCCTGGGAATACGGAGGGAGGGGCTACACCTTC.